A selection of T cell receptor beta chains follows, all from one sample in a study of blood T cell repertoires in COVID-19. TCRdb's table, derived via immunoSEQ multiplex PCR, lists solely in-frame clones and lacks some. The sample lists fewer than 250,000 clones; about 87% were seen once. The sample comprised PBMCs or T cells enriched from blood (not recorded which). These receptors all come from a woman aged 30 to 39 with acute COVID-19. The CDR3 runs from the conserved cysteine through the conserved F or W. Each record gives: J gene, clone size, D gene, CDR3 length, V gene, CDR3 DNA, CDR3 protein. A D gene is named only where the DNA matches it firmly. Clone size, where shown, is once, few, many, or a class for clones that have expanded.

J: TRBJ1-2
size: .
D: .
length: 18
V: TRBV19
DNA: TGTGCCAGCCGCATTAATCATCAGGGGAACCCCTCTAACTATGGCTACACCTTC
CDR3: CASRINHQGNPSNYGYTF

J: TRBJ1-2
size: .
D: TRBD1
length: 17
V: TRBV11-2
DNA: TGTGCCAGCAGCGCGTGGGACAGGCAAGACACTCTCTATGGCTACACCTTC
CDR3: CASSAWDRQDTLYGYTF

J: TRBJ1-1
size: once
D: .
length: 15
V: TRBV18
DNA: TGTGCCAGCTCACCACTGCCCGGGTTTTGGACTGAAGCTTTCTTT
CDR3: CASSPLPGFWTEAFF

J: TRBJ2-5
size: .
D: .
length: 14
V: TRBV5-1
DNA: TGCGCCAGCAGCTTGGGACAGAGCCAAGAGACCCAGTACTTC
CDR3: CASSLGQSQETQYF

J: TRBJ2-1
size: .
D: TRBD2
length: 16
V: TRBV5-4
DNA: TGTGCCAGCAGCTCACGTAGCGGGGGGGTTTTCAATGAGCAGTTCTTC
CDR3: CASSSRSGGVFNEQFF

J: TRBJ2-1
size: .
D: TRBD1
length: 14
V: TRBV5-1
DNA: TGCGCCAGCAGCCTGGACAGGGGGAACAATGAGCAGTTCTTC
CDR3: CASSLDRGNNEQFF

J: TRBJ1-1
size: .
D: .
length: 16
V: TRBV10-2
DNA: TGCGCCAGCAGTGAGTCGTCACGGACATATTTCACTGAAGCTTTCTTT
CDR3: CASSESSRTYFTEAFF

J: TRBJ2-7
size: .
D: .
length: 11
V: TRBV11-2
DNA: TGTGCCAGCAGCTTATTTCGCGAGCAGTACTTC
CDR3: CASSLFREQYF

J: TRBJ1-1
size: .
D: TRBD1
length: 14
V: TRBV5-4
DNA: TGTGCCAGCAGACGCGGAGGACAGGGAGGGGAAGCTTTCTTT
CDR3: CASRRGGQGGEAFF

J: TRBJ2-3
size: .
D: .
length: 13
V: TRBV24-1
DNA: TGTGCCACCAGCATGGAGAGCACAGATACGCAGTATTTT
CDR3: CATSMESTDTQYF

J: TRBJ1-2
size: once
D: .
length: 13
V: TRBV7-2
DNA: TGTGCCAGCAGCCCAGGGGCGGACTATGGCTACACCTTC
CDR3: CASSPGADYGYTF

J: TRBJ2-4
size: .
D: TRBD2
length: 15
V: TRBV19
DNA: TGTGCCAGTAGTCTTAGCGGGGGGCCCAAAAACATTCAGTACTTC
CDR3: CASSLSGGPKNIQYF

J: TRBJ1-5
size: .
D: .
length: 15
V: TRBV2
DNA: TGTGCCAGCGGACCTCAGGGGATGAGCAATCAGCCCCAGCATTTT
CDR3: CASGPQGMSNQPQHF

J: TRBJ1-1
size: .
D: TRBD1
length: 17
V: TRBV12-5
DNA: TGTGCTAGTGGTTTGGCGATCGACAGGGAAGAAACCACTGAAGCTTTCTTT
CDR3: CASGLAIDREETTEAFF

J: TRBJ1-2
size: .
D: .
length: 13
V: TRBV14
DNA: TGTGCCACAACTCAGGGAACTAACTATGGCTACACCTTC
CDR3: CATTQGTNYGYTF

J: TRBJ1-4
size: .
D: TRBD1
length: 16
V: TRBV30
DNA: TGTGCCTGGAGTGTACCGACAGGGGGCTTTGGAGAAAAACTGTTTTTT
CDR3: CAWSVPTGGFGEKLFF

J: TRBJ1-5
size: .
D: .
length: 15
V: TRBV19
DNA: TGTGCCAGCAAGGAAGGGGTTTGGGGCAATCAGCCCCAGCATTTT
CDR3: CASKEGVWGNQPQHF

J: TRBJ1-6
size: .
D: .
length: 15
V: TRBV7-2
DNA: TGTGCCAGCAGCTTAGGGGGAGTCGTCAATTCACCCCTCCACTTT
CDR3: CASSLGGVVNSPLHF

J: TRBJ2-2
size: .
D: TRBD1
length: 13
V: TRBV11-2
DNA: TGTGCCAGTACGGGACAGGGGGCCGGGGAGCTGTTTTTT
CDR3: CASTGQGAGELFF

J: TRBJ1-2
size: few
D: .
length: 16
V: TRBV11-2
DNA: TGTGCCAGCACCATAATCCCGGCCAGGGGAAACTATGGCTACACCTTC
CDR3: CASTIIPARGNYGYTF

J: TRBJ1-4
size: .
D: .
length: 11
V: TRBV19
DNA: TGTGCCAGTACGCACGGTGAAAAACTGTTTTTT
CDR3: CASTHGEKLFF

J: TRBJ1-4
size: .
D: .
length: 15
V: TRBV5-1
DNA: TGCGCCAGCAGCTCTACTCCGTCAACTAATGAAAAACTGTTTTTT
CDR3: CASSSTPSTNEKLFF

J: TRBJ1-4
size: .
D: .
length: 17
V: TRBV24-1
DNA: TGTGCCACTCCTGGTTCCCCACCATGTCCGACAAATGAAAAACTGTTTTTT
CDR3: CATPGSPPCPTNEKLFF

J: TRBJ2-3
size: .
D: .
length: 16
V: TRBV7-9
DNA: TGTGCCAGCAGCTCCCTCCGGGGGGCGAGCACAGATACGCAGTATTTT
CDR3: CASSSLRGASTDTQYF

J: TRBJ2-1
size: .
D: .
length: 14
V: TRBV7-9
DNA: TGTGCCAGCAGCCCTCGGGGGGCTGGCAATGAGCAGTTCTTC
CDR3: CASSPRGAGNEQFF

J: TRBJ2-1
size: .
D: .
length: 14
V: TRBV11-2
DNA: TGTGCCAGCAGCCCGTCGTTAGGGGGCAATGAGCAGTTCTTC
CDR3: CASSPSLGGNEQFF

J: TRBJ1-5
size: .
D: .
length: 16
V: TRBV19
DNA: TGTGCCAGTAGTCATCAGGGGCTGGGGAGCAATCAGCCCCAGCATTTT
CDR3: CASSHQGLGSNQPQHF

J: TRBJ1-1
size: .
D: TRBD1
length: 15
V: TRBV18
DNA: TGTGCCAGCTCACCACCAGCAGGGACAGGGACTGAAGCTTTCTTT
CDR3: CASSPPAGTGTEAFF